A selection of T cell receptor beta chains follows, all from one sample in a study of OX40 agonist ivuxolimab in advanced cancers. The method was immunoSEQ multiplex PCR; TCRdb's version includes in-frame clones alone and lacks a portion of them. The table shows around 100,000 clones, with around 91% occurring only once. The specimen comprised CD4+ or CD8+ T cells sorted from blood, sampled in a trial of the OX40 agonist ivuxolimab. These receptor sequences come from an adult with an advanced solid tumor such as melanoma, head and neck, liver or kidney cancer. Both conserved end residues are part of each CDR3. D genes are given only for firm matches. Some rows have no size entry. The others give once, few or many, or a class for an expanded clone.

TRBV6-5,TRBJ1-6,-,-,CASSGLDADNSPLHF,TGTGCCAGCAGTGGGCTTGACGCAGATAATTCACCCCTCCACTTT
TRBV7-9,TRBJ2-2,-,-,CASSLRKDANTGELFF,TGTGCCAGCAGCTTACGAAAGGACGCGAACACCGGGGAGCTGTTTTTT
TRBV5-1,TRBJ2-3,-,few,CASSGGTPTDTQYF,TGCGCCAGCAGCGGGGGGACCCCCACAGATACGCAGTATTTT
TRBV20-1,TRBJ2-2,-,once,CSVRGTGELFF,TGCAGTGTTAGGGGCACCGGGGAGCTGTTTTTT
TRBV6-1,TRBJ2-7,TRBD2,-,CASSESRLAGNYEQYF,TGTGCCAGCAGTGAATCTAGACTAGCGGGAAACTACGAGCAGTACTTC
TRBV28,TRBJ1-5,TRBD1,-,CASRESIEDRGNQPQHF,TGTGCCAGCAGAGAGTCGATTGAGGACAGGGGAAATCAGCCCCAGCATTTT
TRBV29-1,TRBJ2-3,TRBD1,-,CSVRTGGTDTQYF,TGCAGCGTCAGAACAGGGGGCACAGATACGCAGTATTTT
TRBV19,TRBJ2-6,TRBD2,-,CASYTGGGAGANVLTF,TGTGCCAGTTATACCGGGGGGGGCGCTGGGGCCAACGTCCTGACTTTC
TRBV4-1,TRBJ1-4,-,-,CASSQDRGTSEKLFF,TGCGCCAGCAGCCAAGATCGGGGGACGAGTGAAAAACTGTTTTTT
TRBV7-3,TRBJ2-3,TRBD2,-,CASSFQAGEDTQYF,TGTGCCAGCAGCTTTCAAGCGGGAGAAGATACGCAGTATTTT
TRBV6-5,TRBJ2-7,-,-,CASSYLLASRTEQYF,TGTGCCAGCAGTTATTTACTAGCATCCCGCACCGAGCAGTACTTC
TRBV19,TRBJ1-1,-,-,CASTLGGTLNTEAFF,TGTGCCAGTACCCTTGGCGGGACCCTGAACACTGAAGCTTTCTTT
TRBV6-5,TRBJ1-2,-,-,CAAGGRDYGYTF,TGTGCCGCTGGGGGCAGGGACTATGGCTACACCTTC
TRBV6-4,TRBJ2-3,TRBD2,-,CASSGGLALRTDTQYF,TGTGCCAGCAGTGGGGGACTAGCGCTAAGGACAGATACGCAGTATTTT
TRBV2,TRBJ1-5,-,-,CASSERGSRGSNQPQHF,TGTGCCAGCAGTGAAAGGGGGTCGAGGGGTAGCAATCAGCCCCAGCATTTT
TRBV7-2,TRBJ2-1,TRBD2,-,CASSLAPGASGGAANEQFF,TGTGCCAGCAGCTTAGCCCCCGGGGCTAGCGGGGGGGCCGCCAATGAGCAGTTCTTC
TRBV29-1,TRBJ2-1,-,-,CSVGKGRDTEQFF,TGCAGCGTTGGTAAGGGAAGGGACACTGAGCAGTTCTTC
TRBV5-1,TRBJ2-1,TRBD2,-,CASKTSPRGNEQFF,TGCGCCAGCAAGACTAGCCCACGAGGGAATGAGCAGTTCTTC
TRBV5-4,TRBJ2-3,-,-,CASSLGQATDTQYF,TGTGCCAGCAGCTTGGGACAGGCCACAGATACGCAGTATTTT
TRBV5-4,TRBJ2-3,TRBD2,-,CASSWGAGGRDTQYF,TGTGCCAGCAGCTGGGGGGCGGGAGGCAGAGATACGCAGTATTTT
TRBV9,TRBJ1-1,-,few,CASSVGARGAEAFF,TGTGCCAGCAGCGTAGGGGCACGGGGAGCTGAAGCTTTCTTT
TRBV2,TRBJ2-2,-,-,CASSELGSGELFF,TGTGCCAGCAGTGAATTAGGGTCCGGGGAGCTGTTTTTT
TRBV27,TRBJ2-1,TRBD2,-,CASNLGLAGGQGYNEQFF,TGTGCCAGCAACTTGGGACTAGCGGGAGGGCAGGGTTACAATGAGCAGTTCTTC
TRBV2,TRBJ1-2,TRBD1,few,CASSEPGQNYGYTF,TGTGCCAGCAGTGAACCGGGACAGAACTATGGCTACACCTTC
TRBV9,TRBJ2-5,-,-,CASSVASSLPETQYF,TGTGCCAGCAGCGTAGCCTCTTCCCTACCAGAGACCCAGTACTTC
TRBV2,TRBJ1-5,-,-,CASSESGGRNQPQHF,TGTGCCAGCAGTGAAAGTGGGGGCCGAAATCAGCCCCAGCATTTT
TRBV20-1,TRBJ2-5,-,-,CSARAQETQYF,TGCAGTGCTAGAGCCCAAGAGACCCAGTACTTC
TRBV30,TRBJ2-1,TRBD2,-,CAWSVSWREGGEQFF,TGTGCCTGGAGTGTGTCATGGCGGGAGGGCGGTGAGCAGTTCTTC
TRBV29-1,TRBJ1-1,TRBD1,-,CSAVYRGGTEAFF,TGCAGCGCAGTATACAGGGGTGGCACTGAAGCTTTCTTT
TRBV7-2,TRBJ2-1,-,-,CASSRDFLSYNEQFF,TGTGCCAGCAGCCGAGACTTCCTCTCTTACAATGAGCAGTTCTTC
TRBV6-1,TRBJ1-6,-,-,CASSEARQWVSPLHF,TGTGCCAGCAGTGAAGCTAGACAGTGGGTTTCACCCCTCCACTTT
TRBV28,TRBJ2-7,TRBD1,-,CASSPLRQGYEQYF,TGTGCCAGCAGTCCGCTCCGACAGGGCTACGAGCAGTACTTC
TRBV25-1,TRBJ2-3,-,-,CASSPFDQGTDTQYF,TGTGCCAGCAGCCCTTTCGACCAAGGCACAGATACGCAGTATTTT
TRBV9,TRBJ2-7,TRBD1,once,CASHPTGDNLSEQYF,TGTGCCAGCCACCCGACAGGGGACAATCTGAGCGAGCAGTACTTC
TRBV5-1,TRBJ1-2,TRBD1,-,CASSYSQGGNYGYTF,TGCGCCAGCAGCTATTCTCAGGGGGGTAACTATGGCTACACCTTC
TRBV7-6,TRBJ2-3,-,-,CASSPFAGTDTQYF,TGTGCCAGCAGCCCCTTCGCGGGCACAGATACGCAGTATTTT
TRBV7-8,TRBJ2-7,TRBD2,-,CASSFGTNSYEQYF,TGTGCCAGCAGTTTCGGGACTAACTCCTACGAGCAGTACTTC
TRBV7-3,TRBJ2-5,TRBD1,-,CASSDGQGAQETQYF,TGTGCCAGCAGCGATGGCCAGGGGGCCCAAGAGACCCAGTACTTC
TRBV15,TRBJ2-1,TRBD2,-,CATSTGLLAGGKLFSYNEQFF,TGTGCCACCAGCACAGGCCTCTTAGCGGGAGGGAAATTATTCTCCTACAATGAGCAGTTCTTC
TRBV6-1,TRBJ1-4,TRBD1,-,CAIGDRDRNEKLFF,TGTGCCATAGGAGACCGGGACAGAAATGAAAAACTGTTTTTT
TRBV7-9,TRBJ2-2,-,-,CALRPGQNTGELFF,TGTGCCTTGAGACCGGGACAGAACACCGGGGAGCTGTTTTTT
TRBV5-1,TRBJ2-5,TRBD1,-,CASSLGTGRETQYF,TGCGCCAGCAGCCTGGGGACAGGGAGAGAGACCCAGTACTTC
TRBV6-1,TRBJ2-7,-,-,CASSEAGASSYEQYF,TGTGCCAGCAGTGAGGCCGGGGCCAGCTCCTACGAGCAGTACTTC
TRBV9,TRBJ1-2,-,-,CASSSTSGPQGAYGYTF,TGTGCCAGCAGCTCCACCTCTGGGCCCCAAGGGGCCTATGGCTACACCTTC
TRBV5-4,TRBJ2-7,TRBD1,-,CASSRTGVEYEQYF,TGTGCCAGCAGCAGGACAGGGGTCGAGTACGAGCAGTACTTC